What follows are 21 T cell receptor beta chains derived from one specimen sequenced in a study of T cells in Graves' hyperthyroidism and ophthalmopathy. Researchers amplified the TCR beta CDR3 regions from RNA transcripts. In the first-round RT-PCR of the TCR CDR3, the HTBI primer set was used. TCRdb redid the calling of the multiplex PCR reads with MiXCR, one entry per CDR3 protein. The table has hundreds of thousands of distinct CDR3 sequences, roughly 14% seen once. Sequences were obtained from blood. The receptors here all came from a woman aged 35 to 49 with Graves' ophthalmopathy.

This clonotype occurred many times. This chain connects TRBV20-1 to TRBJ2-7; D perhaps matches TRBD2 (6 bases). Germline values: CDR1 DFQATT, CDR2 SNEGSKA (reference sequence). This CDR3 spans 14 amino acids. V lost 6 bases, J lost 1 base, and 16 bases lay in between. CDR3 in amino acids: CSARIAGLSYEQYF. In DNA form, the CDR3 reads TGCAGTGCCAGGATCGCGGGACTTTCCTACGAGCAGTACTTC.

The table lists this clonotype with a few counts. This CDR3 reads CASLGLAGLNTGELFF. CDR3 bases: TGTGCCAGCCTGGGACTAGCGGGACTAAACACCGGGGAGCTGTTTTTT. This rearrangement joins TRBV6-1 to TRBJ2-2, with 13 bases aligning to TRBD2. Germline loops: CDR1 MNHNS, CDR2 SASEGT. The CDR3 covers 16 residues. After removal of 8 bases from V and 2 bases from J, the junction contained 5 bases not matched to a gene.

This clonotype was picked up a small number of times. This chain uses TRBV3-1 with TRBJ1-5; weak D call: TRBD1 (5 bases). Per germline, CDR1 LGHDT and CDR2 YNNKEL (reference sequence). The CDR3 consists of 13 residues. V lost 4 bases, J lost 10 bases, and 14 bases lay in between. CDR3 coding DNA: TGTGCCAGCAGCCGACAGCTGGACGGCCCCCAGCATTTT. Residues: CASSRQLDGPQHF.

This clonotype was detected many times. The gene calls are TRBV7-9 and TRBJ2-5; D may match TRBD1 or TRBD2 (5 bases each). This CDR3 comprises 15 residues. The ends were cut back, 0 bases at V and 2 bases at J, with 10 bases in the middle. Looked up from germline, CDR1 is SEHNR and CDR2 is FQNEAQ (reference sequence). CDR3 region: CASSLATADQETQYF. In DNA form, the CDR3 reads TGTGCCAGCAGCTTAGCGACAGCGGATCAAGAGACCCAGTACTTC.

This clonotype turned up a few times. The CDR3 loop reads CASSLGTGGVGEQYF. CDR3 DNA sequence: TGCGCCAGCAGCTTGGGTACAGGGGGAGTTGGCGAGCAGTACTTC. V usage is TRBV5-1 and J usage is TRBJ2-7; 8 bases are shared with TRBD1. From germline, CDR1 is SGHRS and CDR2 YFSETQ. V lost 0 bases and J lost 6; bases outside the gene matches: 8. CDR3 length: 15 residues.

In its sample, this clonotype was seen many times. The chain uses TRBV12-5 and TRBJ2-7; the D is unclear. Trimming took off 0 bases at V and 0 bases at J, with 6 bases between the two ends. CDR3 length: 14 amino acids. Looked up from germline, CDR1 is LGHNT and CDR2 is FRNRAP. The CDR3: CASGLVPNSYEQYF. In nucleotides, the CDR3 is TGTGCTAGTGGTTTGGTACCGAACTCCTACGAGCAGTACTTC.

The rearrangement joins TRBV2 to TRBJ2-2; possibly TRBD2 for D (6 bases). Germline CDR1 is SNHLY and CDR2 is FYNNEI. This CDR3 comprises 14 residues. Trimming took off 8 bases at V and 7 bases at J, with 17 bases between the two ends. The CDR3 DNA reads TGTGCCAGCCGGGGACTTGTAACAAGCGGGGAGCTGTTTTTT. Translated, it gives CASRGLVTSGELFF.

This clonotype was detected many times. The genes are TRBV20-1 and TRBJ2-7, with D tentatively TRBD2 (6 bases). Germline V gives CDR1 DFQATT, CDR2 SNEGSKA (reference sequence). Trimming removed 6 bases from V and 0 bases from J, with 15 bases in between. This CDR3 spans 14 amino acids. The CDR3: CSAGGAGSSYEQYF. The CDR3 DNA is TGCAGTGCCGGCGGGGCAGGGAGCTCCTACGAGCAGTACTTC.

This clonotype has a count of ten or more. The rearrangement joins TRBV6-1 to TRBJ1-2, with TRBD1 identical over 7 bases. This CDR3 contains 16 residues. V shed 7 bases, J shed 3 bases, and the junction held 14 bases outside the gene matches. The V gene's germline CDR1 is MNHNS and CDR2 SASEGT. The CDR3 DNA reads as TGTGCCAGCATGCGACAGGGAAGAAGGAGCGACTATGGCTACACCTTC. This codes for CASMRQGRRSDYGYTF.

The chain carries TRBV11-2 and TRBJ2-3; D remains ambiguous. This CDR3 is built from 15 residues. V dropped 2 bases and J dropped 0 bases, with 9 bases sitting between them. Per germline, CDR1 SGHAT and CDR2 FQNNGV. CDR3 in DNA: TGTGCCAGCAGCTTATTGGGCCCTAGCACAGATACGCAGTATTTT. It translates to CASSLLGPSTDTQYF. Full variable domain (rest looked up from reference TRBV11-2 and TRBJ2-3): EAGVAQSPRYKIIEKRQSVAFWCNPISGHATLYWYQQILGQGPKLLIQFQNNGVVDDSQLPKDRFSAERLKGVDSTLKIQPAKLEDSAVYLCASSLLGPSTDTQYFGPGTRLTVL.

This clonotype was observed at least ten times. J is TRBJ2-7 and V is TRBV7-2; TRBD2 might be the D (6 bases). This CDR3 contains 15 residues. V lost 0 bases and J 3 bases, leaving 12 bases between the germline ends. Germline V gene data show CDR1 as SGHTA and CDR2 as FQGNSA. CDR3 sequence: CASSLAGLSGYEQYF. DNA of the CDR3: TGTGCCAGCAGCTTAGCCGGACTTAGCGGCTACGAGCAGTACTTC. Using reference TRBV7-2 and TRBJ2-7 for the parts outside the CDR3, the full variable domain is GAGVSQSPSNKVTEKGKDVELRCDPISGHTALYWYRQSLGQGLEFLIYFQGNSAPDKSGLPSDRFSAERTGGSVSTLTIQRTQQEDSAVYLCASSLAGLSGYEQYFGPGTRLTVT.

This clonotype has a handful of counts. This chain connects TRBV30 to TRBJ2-5; a possible D gene is TRBD2 (6 bases). The germline V gene has CDR1 GTSNPN and CDR2 SVGIG (reference sequence). Trimming took off 5 bases at V and 6 bases at J, with 16 bases between the two ends. The CDR3 spans 13 residues. The CDR3 DNA reads as TGTGCCTGGGCCCCGGGACTTGCAAAGACCCAGTACTTC. Translation: CAWAPGLAKTQYF.

This CDR3 is CASSDGGDSVYGYTF. As DNA, the CDR3 is TGTGCCAGCAGTGACGGGGGGGACTCCGTCTATGGCTACACCTTC. This chain connects TRBV6-2 or TRBV6-3 to TRBJ1-2, with D possibly being TRBD1 (5 bases). From germline, CDR1 is MNHEY and CDR2 SVGEGT. Trimming removed 5 bases at V and 4 bases at J, with 17 bases between. The CDR3 has 15 residues.

This clonotype came up a few times. V is TRBV30 and J is TRBJ2-2; a weak D match, TRBD2 (5 bases). The CDR3 spans 14 residues. Between the trimmed V and J ends, which lost 2 bases and 4 bases, there was a span of 11 bases. Germline CDR1 and CDR2: GTSNPN and SVGIG (reference sequence). CDR3 loop: CAWSKWESTGELFF. The CDR3 DNA reads TGTGCCTGGAGTAAATGGGAGAGCACCGGGGAGCTGTTTTTT.

This clonotype has only a few counts. CDR3 sequence (DNA): TGTGCCAGCAGCTTGAATACCGGGACACTATACGAGCAGTACTTC. Encoded protein: CASSLNTGTLYEQYF. V and J are TRBV5-8 and TRBJ2-7, with a tentative D call TRBD1 (6 bases). V lost 1 base, J lost 4 bases, and 15 bases lay in between. CDR3 length: 15 amino acids. Looked up from germline, CDR1 is SGHTS and CDR2 is YDEGEE.

The chain couples TRBV7-2 to TRBJ1-2; D is undetermined. The CDR3 totals 15 residues. The V gene lost 1 base and the J gene lost 3 bases, with 12 bases spanning the gap. Germline V gene lookup returns CDR1 SGHTA and CDR2 FQGNSA. CDR3 bases: TGTGCCAGCAGCTTAGTTTCAGGTGTGGACTATGGCTACACCTTC. As protein: CASSLVSGVDYGYTF.

This clonotype appeared a few times. V and J are TRBV10-3 and TRBJ2-7; no clear D. V was pared by 4 bases and J by 3 bases, with 10 bases between. Germline lookup yields CDR1 ENHRY and CDR2 SYGVKD. The CDR3 is made up of 13 amino acids. CDR3 coding DNA: TGTGCCATCAGTGTACAGAACTTCTACGAGCAGTACTTC. This codes for CAISVQNFYEQYF.

At least ten counts were recorded for this clonotype. The V and J genes are TRBV28 and TRBJ1-5, with no clear D. V lost 7 bases and J 0 bases, leaving 10 bases between the germline ends. This CDR3 has 14 residues. Per germline, CDR1 MDHEN and CDR2 SYDVKM. CDR3 loop: CASKVQLSNQPQHF. CDR3 sequence (DNA): TGTGCCAGCAAGGTACAACTTAGCAATCAGCCCCAGCATTTT.

The gene calls are TRBV19 and TRBJ1-6; 7 positions match TRBD1. Germline trimming cut 3 bases from V and 8 bases from J; bases unmatched to any gene: 1. Germline lookup yields CDR1 LNHDA and CDR2 SQIVND (reference sequence). This CDR3 has 13 amino acids. The chain's CDR3 is CASSIQGDSPLHF. DNA for the CDR3: TGTGCCAGTAGTATCCAGGGGGATTCACCCCTCCACTTT.

This clonotype appeared a few times. V gene TRBV19 combines with J gene TRBJ2-5, with a tentative D call TRBD1 (5 bases). This CDR3 contains 14 residues. Germline loops: CDR1 LNHDA, CDR2 SQIVND (reference sequence). The V and J ends lost 1 base and 2 bases respectively, with 8 bases between them. The CDR3 nucleotides are TGTGCCAGTAGTATAGTCGACAGTCAAGAGACCCAGTACTTC. Translation gives CASSIVDSQETQYF. The full variable domain, its missing parts supplied by reference TRBV19 and TRBJ2-5, is DGGITQSPKYLFRKEGQNVTLSCEQNLNHDAMYWYRQDPGQGLRLIYYSQIVNDFQKGDIAEGYSVSREKKESFPLTVTSAQKNPTAFYLCASSIVDSQETQYFGPGTRLLVL.

Only a few counts were recorded for this clonotype. The V call is TRBV6-1, the J call TRBJ2-7; D remains ambiguous. The ends were cut back, 6 bases at V and 0 bases at J, with 12 bases in the middle. This CDR3 has 14 amino acids. Germline V gives CDR1 MNHNS, CDR2 SASEGT. CDR3 nucleotide sequence: TGTGCCAGCAGACGACTGGCCATCTCCTACGAGCAGTACTTC. Translating gives CASRRLAISYEQYF.